This TCR beta chain was identified in a study of patients and donors after allogeneic stem cell transplantation. One entry per CDR3 protein results from TCRdb running MiXCR on the RT-PCR reads. The repertoire consists of 190,000 or so distinct CDR3 sequences, with less than 45% occurring once and the leading ten covering 33%. This clonotype was detected ten times or more. In germline, CDR1 is SGHTA, CDR2 FQGNSA. This CDR3 region has 14 residues. V lost 1 base to trimming and J lost 4 bases, with 8 bases between them. Material for sequencing was blood, either unsorted or a sorted T cell fraction (not recorded which). The sequence came from a human donor who was either an allogeneic HSCT recipient or a stem cell or donor lymphocyte infusion donor (not recorded which). It is not recorded whose cells these are; they may come from a transplant donor. V and J are TRBV7-2 and TRBJ2-1; no clear D gene. CDR3 in amino acids: CASSLVWLYNEQFF. Written as DNA, the CDR3 is TGTGCCAGCAGCTTAGTATGGCTTTACAATGAGCAGTTCTTC.